The 24 T cell receptor beta chains below come from one sample, sequenced in a study of blood T cell repertoires in COVID-19. Data came from immunoSEQ multiplex PCR; TCRdb stores just in-frame clones and leaves some out. The sample lists approximately 380,000 clones; about 85% were seen once. The specimen sequenced was peripheral blood. The receptor source for this set is a woman under 30 with acute or convalescent COVID-19.

V and J are TRBV27 and TRBJ2-7; 7 nucleotides line up with TRBD1. Trimming cost V 8 bases and J 3 bases; bases outside gene matches: 13. CDR1 is MNHEY and CDR2 is SMNVEV in the germline V gene (reference sequence). The CDR3 has 15 amino acids. DNA of the CDR3: TGTGCCAGCCTGGCCAACTCGGGACAGAACTACGAGCAGTACTTC. This gives the protein CASLANSGQNYEQYF.

In its sample, this clone was seen once. This chain links TRBV5-6 with TRBJ1-6; 7 bases are shared with TRBD1. CDR3 length: 14 residues. The germline CDR1 and CDR2 sequences are SGHDT and YYEEEE. V dropped 2 bases and J dropped 9; count of bases not matched to a gene: 5. CDR3 bases: TGTGCCAGCAGCTTCCCGGGACAGTCTTCACCCCTCCACTTT. It yields the protein CASSFPGQSSPLHF.

This clone was found a few times. The CDR3 here is CASRRTTSSGGAGYTF. DNA of the CDR3: TGTGCCAGCAGACGGACGACCAGTTCAGGGGGCGCGGGCTACACCTTC. The chain uses TRBV5-8 and TRBJ1-2, with 8 nucleotides matching TRBD1. The CDR3 consists of 16 residues. Germline V gives CDR1 SGHTS, CDR2 YDEGEE. With 5 bases clipped from V and 8 bases from J, the junction kept 17 bases outside the gene matches.

This clone was counted ten times or more. V is TRBV30 and J is TRBJ2-7; 7 bases fit TRBD1. Germline V gives CDR1 GTSNPN, CDR2 SVGIG (reference sequence). The CDR3 sequence is 13 residues long. The junction had 8 bases not matched to a gene; V was cut back by 7 bases and J by 2 bases. The CDR3 DNA reads as TGTGCCTACGTCCGGGACAGACCCTACGAGCAGTACTTC. Translated, it gives CAYVRDRPYEQYF.

About this clone: Mismatch with germline at one junction end may stem from a read error. The J gene is TRBJ2-7, the V gene TRBV28; 10 bases agree with TRBD2. The CDR3 length is 15 residues. In germline, CDR1 is MDHEN, CDR2 SYDVKM. The CDR3 DNA is TGTGCCAGCAGCTTATGGTCTAGCGGGAGCTACGAGCAGTACTTC. Amino acid sequence: CASSLWSSGSYEQYF.

This rearrangement joins TRBV6-6 to TRBJ1-5; D might be TRBD1 (5 bases). The CDR3 contains 13 residues. CDR1 is MNHNY and CDR2 is SVGAGI in the germline V gene (reference sequence). With 2 bases removed from V and 8 bases from J, the gap between germline ends came to 10 bases. The CDR3 DNA reads TGTGCCAGCAGTTACAAGGGCAGGGAGCCCCAGCATTTT. Translation gives CASSYKGREPQHF.

This clone turned up a few times. The chain couples TRBV6-5 to TRBJ1-4; TRBD1 agrees at 7 bases. CDR1 MNHEY and CDR2 SVGAGI come from the germline V gene. V dropped 2 bases and J dropped 6; count of bases not matched to a gene: 6. CDR3 size: 15 residues. CDR3 loop: CASSYASGTDEKLFF. CDR3 bases: TGTGCCAGCAGTTACGCGTCCGGGACAGATGAAAAACTGTTTTTT.

The chain is built from TRBV27 and TRBJ1-6, with D possibly being TRBD1 (5 bases). Per the germline V gene, CDR1 is MNHEY and CDR2 is SMNVEV (reference sequence). V lost 5 bases, J lost 7 bases, and 12 bases lay in between. The CDR3 spans 14 residues. CDR3 amino acids: CASSRGLGNSPLHF. The CDR3 bases are TGTGCCAGCAGTAGGGGTCTGGGAAATTCACCCCTCCACTTT.

This rearrangement joins TRBV29-1 to TRBJ2-3; TRBD1 agrees at 8 bases. CDR3 length: 15 residues. With V trimmed by 0 bases and J by 8 bases, 10 bases remained unmatched. Per germline, CDR1 SQVTM and CDR2 ANQGSEA. CDR3 protein: CSVEDRGRGRGTQYF. CDR3 nucleotide sequence: TGCAGCGTTGAAGATCGCGGCAGGGGGCGGGGTACGCAGTATTTT.

The chain recombines TRBV5-1 with TRBJ1-2; 8 bases align to TRBD1. CDR3 size: 14 residues. V shed 3 bases and J 2 bases; nucleotides not matched to a gene: 3. CDR1 SGHRS and CDR2 YFSETQ come from the germline V gene. CDR3 coding DNA: TGCGCCAGCAGCTCCGGGACAGGCAACTATGGCTACACCTTC. It specifies CASSSGTGNYGYTF.

The chain combines TRBV6-5 with TRBJ1-1, with D possibly TRBD1 on 6 matching bases. In germline, CDR1 is MNHEY, CDR2 SVGAGI. V lost 5 bases, J lost 1 base, and 14 bases lay in between. The CDR3 spans 15 residues. The CDR3 is CASSLSGTKNTEAFF. CDR3 DNA sequence: TGTGCCAGCAGTCTTTCCGGGACAAAGAACACTGAAGCTTTCTTT.

The chain is built from TRBV5-1 and TRBJ2-5, with D perhaps matching TRBD2 (6 bases). Per germline, CDR1 SGHRS and CDR2 YFSETQ. This CDR3 comprises 15 residues. V was cut by 4 bases and J by 1 base, with 14 bases left in between. CDR3 nucleotide sequence: TGCGCCAGCAGCCCATCGGGCGGGGTCCAAGAGACCCAGTACTTC. It yields the protein CASSPSGGVQETQYF.

The chain is built from TRBV10-3 and TRBJ2-1; D remains ambiguous. The CDR3 loop spans 13 amino acids. Deletions cut 2 bases from V and 7 bases from J, with 9 bases between. Looked up from germline, CDR1 is ENHRY and CDR2 is SYGVKD. The CDR3: CAISEDPRNEQFF. DNA of the CDR3: TGTGCCATCAGTGAGGATCCGCGTAATGAGCAGTTCTTC.

The chain combines TRBV21-1 with TRBJ2-5; whether TRBD1, the table's D call, matches the DNA was not checked. TRBV21-1 corresponds to a pseudogene. The CDR3 consists of 13 residues. The CDR3 loop is CASSKEGTLQDNF. Here the CDR3 DNA reads TGTGCCAGCAGCAAAGAGGGGACACTCCAGGATAACTTC.

The chain uses TRBV5-1 and TRBJ1-1; 8 bases fit TRBD1. The CDR3 spans 14 residues. V trimming: 5 bases; J trimming: 0 bases; junction bases outside the gene matches: 3. Germline V gene lookup returns CDR1 SGHRS and CDR2 YFSETQ. Here the CDR3 DNA reads TGCGCCAGCAGGCGGACAGGGATGAACACTGAAGCTTTCTTT. This gives the protein CASRRTGMNTEAFF. The full variable domain, with the rest looked up from reference TRBV5-1 and TRBJ1-1, is KAGVTQTPRYLIKTRGQQVTLSCSPISGHRSVSWYQQTPGQGLQFLFEYFSETQRNKGNFPGRFSGRQFSNSRSEMNVSTLELGDSALYLCASRRTGMNTEAFFGQGTRLTVV.

The V gene is TRBV25-1, the J gene TRBJ2-2; D remains unclear. V was clipped by 4 bases and J by 7 bases, with 13 bases between them. The CDR3 is 14 residues long. From germline, CDR1 is MGHDK and CDR2 SYGVNS. The CDR3 DNA is TGTGCCAGCAGTGGTCGTCAGTGGAGCGGGGAGCTGTTTTTT. This encodes CASSGRQWSGELFF.

The chain employs TRBV2 and TRBJ1-5, with 8 bases fitting TRBD1. V lost 7 bases to trimming and J lost 3 bases; unmatched junction nucleotides: 8. Per germline, CDR1 SNHLY and CDR2 FYNNEI. CDR3 length equals 15 residues. As DNA, the CDR3 is TGTGCCAGCAAGGTCACGGGACAGGTCAATCAGCCCCAGCATTTT. The encoded protein is CASKVTGQVNQPQHF.

This rearrangement joins TRBV2 to TRBJ2-2; D is possibly TRBD1 (6 bases). Germline V gives CDR1 SNHLY, CDR2 FYNNEI. The CDR3 sequence is 16 residues long. Trimming removed 2 bases from V and 1 base from J, with 11 bases in between. The CDR3 sequence is CASSEPGTRNTGELFF. Here the CDR3 DNA reads TGTGCCAGCAGTGAACCCGGGACACGGAACACCGGGGAGCTGTTTTTT. The full variable domain, rest sourced from reference TRBV2 and TRBJ2-2, is EPEVTQTPSHQVTQMGQEVILRCVPISNHLYFYWYRQILGQKVEFLVSFYNNEISEKSEIFDDQFSVERPDGSNFTLKIRSTKLEDSAMYFCASSEPGTRNTGELFFGEGSRLTVL.

This chain links TRBV5-1 with TRBJ1-2, with D maybe TRBD1 (6 bases). The V end lost 4 bases, the J end lost 8 bases, and 15 bases lay between the germline ends. Per the germline V gene, CDR1 is SGHRS and CDR2 is YFSETQ. The CDR3 sequence is 13 residues long. CDR3 in DNA: TGCGCCAGCAGCACGCACAGGGTTCTCGGCTACACCTTC. Its translation is CASSTHRVLGYTF.

This clone appeared once. V usage is TRBV7-2 and J usage is TRBJ2-7, with D hard to call. The CDR3 extends over 12 amino acids. Trimming removed 5 bases at V and 5 bases at J, with 10 bases between. Per the germline V gene, CDR1 is SGHTA and CDR2 is FQGNSA. The CDR3 loop reads CASSTGGHEQYF. CDR3 bases: TGTGCCAGCAGCACGGGTGGCCACGAGCAGTACTTC.

The chain carries TRBV9 and TRBJ2-1; the match to TRBD2 covers 14 bases. The V and J ends lost 7 bases and 7 bases, in that order; junction bases with no gene match: 7. The CDR3 runs 15 residues. The germline gives CDR1 SGDLS, CDR2 YYNGEE. The CDR3 sequence is CASERTSGRQNEQFF. DNA of the CDR3: TGTGCCAGCGAACGGACTAGCGGGAGGCAGAATGAGCAGTTCTTC.

The gene calls are TRBV28 and TRBJ1-2; TRBD1 might be the D (5 bases). Germline lookup yields CDR1 MDHEN and CDR2 SYDVKM. Trimming stripped 4 bases from V and 6 bases from J, with 18 bases between. The CDR3 runs to 15 residues. DNA for the CDR3: TGTGCCAGCAGTTGGGCAGGGTGGGGAAAAAATGGCTACACCTTC. This codes for CASSWAGWGKNGYTF.

This clone was seen more than once but under ten times. The V gene is TRBV28, the J gene TRBJ1-2, with 7 bases identical to TRBD1. Per germline, CDR1 MDHEN and CDR2 SYDVKM. The CDR3 consists of 12 residues. The ends lost 8 bases at V and 5 bases at J; junction bases unmatched: 5. For the CDR3, the DNA is TGTGCCAGCCGGACAGGAGAATATGGCTACACCTTC. Its protein is CASRTGEYGYTF.

This chain uses TRBV20-1 with TRBJ2-1; weak D call: TRBD1 (6 bases). The V end lost 3 bases, the J end lost 9 bases, and 21 bases lay between the germline ends. CDR3 size: 15 residues. Germline V gene sequence: CDR1 DFQATT, CDR2 SNEGSKA (reference sequence). This CDR3 reads CSASDYRAVGAEQFF. The CDR3 coding sequence is TGCAGTGCTAGTGACTACAGGGCGGTGGGCGCTGAGCAGTTCTTC.